This TCR beta chain comes out of a study of blood T cells in healthy people across ages. This clonotype was counted once. Germline V gene data show CDR1 as SGHTA and CDR2 as FQGTGA. The CDR3 covers 15 residues. Trimming took 2 bases from V and 7 from J; bases not matched to a gene: 7. A J-beta primer mix and a sample-barcoded 5' primer were used in a second PCR of roughly 7 to 12 cycles. A template-switch adaptor that had 12 random nucleotides put a tag on each cDNA molecule. TCRdb processed the 5' RACE reads anew with MiXCR; each CDR3 protein has one entry. The sample yields approximately 800,000 distinct CDR3 sequences, about 25% seen once. This sample was shared with a second study, whose subject was T cells of mothers and their children. From that second work: In the second PCR, M1S primer introduced barcodes and 2-4 random bases.

This clonotype was sampled from a boy younger than 18 in good health. Sequencing was performed on blood. The J gene is TRBJ2-1, the V gene TRBV7-3; TRBD2 aligns across 8 bases. Here the CDR3 reads CASSLFAAGENEQFF. In DNA, the CDR3 is TGTGCCAGCAGCTTATTTGCAGCGGGGGAGAATGAGCAGTTCTTC.